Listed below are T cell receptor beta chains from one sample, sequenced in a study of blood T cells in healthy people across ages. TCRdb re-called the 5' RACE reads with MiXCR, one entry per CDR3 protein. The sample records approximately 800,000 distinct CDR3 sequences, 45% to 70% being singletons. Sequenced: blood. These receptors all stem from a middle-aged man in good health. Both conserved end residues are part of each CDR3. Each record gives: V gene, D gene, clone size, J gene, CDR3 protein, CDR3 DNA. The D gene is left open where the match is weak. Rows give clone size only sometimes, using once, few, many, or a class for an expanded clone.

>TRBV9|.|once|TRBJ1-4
CASSVSWTTNEKLFF
TGTGCCAGCAGCGTAAGTTGGACAACTAATGAAAAACTGTTTTTT
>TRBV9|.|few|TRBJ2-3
CASSARTLRADTQYF
TGTGCCAGCAGCGCACGCACCCTTAGGGCAGATACGCAGTATTTT
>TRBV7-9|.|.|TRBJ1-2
CASSLVPTDHGYTF
TGTGCCAGCAGCTTAGTACCGACGGATCATGGCTACACCTTC
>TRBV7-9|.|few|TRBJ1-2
CASSLETGGYGYTF
TGTGCCAGCAGCTTAGAAACGGGAGGCTATGGCTACACCTTC
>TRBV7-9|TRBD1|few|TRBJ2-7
CASSSPDRGRHPYEQYF
TGTGCCAGCAGCTCCCCCGACAGGGGCCGCCACCCCTACGAGCAGTACTTC
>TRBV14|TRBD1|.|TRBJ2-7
CASSPFGTVSYEQYF
TGTGCCAGCAGCCCCTTTGGGACAGTTTCCTACGAGCAGTACTTC
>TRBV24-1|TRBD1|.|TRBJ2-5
CATSDLGQGMETQYF
TGTGCCACCAGTGATTTGGGACAGGGAATGGAGACCCAGTACTTC
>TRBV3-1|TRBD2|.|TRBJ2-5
CASSSRLAGSQETQYF
TGTGCCAGCAGCTCCCGACTAGCGGGGAGCCAAGAGACCCAGTACTTC
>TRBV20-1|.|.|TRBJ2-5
CSALSGFQETQYF
TGCAGTGCGCTATCAGGGTTCCAAGAGACCCAGTACTTC
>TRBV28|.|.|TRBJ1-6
CASSLRYNSPLHF
TGTGCCAGCAGCCTTCGCTATAATTCACCCCTCCACTTT